These 18 T cell receptor beta chains originate from one sample sequenced in a study of blood T cell repertoires in COVID-19. Assay: immunoSEQ multiplex PCR; the TCRdb copy retains only in-frame clones and omits some. The sample includes hundreds of thousands of clones, around nine tenths seen only once; the top ten take about 0.8%. Sequenced sample: peripheral blood. These receptors were obtained from a man in his sixties with COVID-19, enrolled during active disease.

The V gene is TRBV11-2, the J gene TRBJ2-1; perhaps TRBD2 as D (6 bases). CDR1 and CDR2 from the germline V gene are SGHAT and FQNNGV. Trimming removed 5 bases at V and 0 bases at J, with 17 bases between. The CDR3 runs to 17 residues. In nucleotides, the CDR3 is TGTGCCAGCAGCCCCGGGACTCGCCCCAGCTCCTACAATGAGCAGTTCTTC. As protein: CASSPGTRPSSYNEQFF.

This rearrangement joins TRBV7-2 to TRBJ2-7; weak D call: TRBD1 (6 bases). The CDR3 length is 15 residues. Germline assignment: CDR1 SGHTA and CDR2 FQGNSA. Trimming pared 5 bases from V and 0 bases from J, leaving 14 bases between. CDR3 sequence reads: CASSIQTGHSYEQYF. CDR3 nucleotide sequence: TGTGCCAGCAGCATCCAAACAGGGCACTCCTACGAGCAGTACTTC.

The chain is built from TRBV5-5 and TRBJ2-5, with 8 bases that match TRBD2. V lost 3 bases, J lost 2 bases, and 9 bases stayed unmatched. The CDR3 is made up of 16 amino acids. Germline V CDR1 and CDR2: SGHKS, YYEKEE (reference sequence). CDR3 residues: CASSSILRGAQETQYF. In nucleotides, the CDR3 is TGTGCCAGCAGCTCCATTTTGCGGGGGGCACAAGAGACCCAGTACTTC.

The J gene is TRBJ2-1, the V gene TRBV27; 7 bases fit TRBD2. The CDR3 has 17 residues. With 5 bases clipped from V and 9 bases from J, the junction kept 19 bases outside the gene matches. Germline V gene lookup returns CDR1 MNHEY and CDR2 SMNVEV (reference sequence). The CDR3 sequence is CASSLPLQFGRASEQFF. CDR3 DNA: TGTGCCAGCAGTCTCCCACTTCAATTTGGGAGGGCCTCTGAGCAGTTCTTC.

The chain combines TRBV20-1 with TRBJ2-1; D is unresolved. V lost 5 bases, J lost 12 bases, and 14 bases lay in between. Germline V lookup: CDR1 DFQATT, CDR2 SNEGSKA (reference sequence). The CDR3 consists of 11 residues. CDR3 sequence: CSAPSPRRQFF. CDR3 DNA sequence: TGCAGTGCTCCCTCCCCGAGGAGGCAGTTCTTC.

The rearrangement uses TRBV5-1 and TRBJ2-3, with D possibly being TRBD2 (6 bases). CDR3 length: 14 amino acids. The germline CDR1 and CDR2 sequences are SGHRS and YFSETQ. V lost 4 bases to trimming and J lost 2 bases, with 11 bases between them. CDR3 region: CASSGDSSTDTQYF. CDR3 nucleotides: TGCGCCAGCAGCGGGGACTCCTCCACAGATACGCAGTATTTT.

The gene calls are TRBV12-3 or TRBV12-4 and TRBJ1-2; D may be TRBD1 (5 bases). Trimming pared 6 bases from V and 8 bases from J, leaving 16 bases between. The length of the CDR3 is 13 residues. The CDR3 reads CASSLAPTGGYTF. CDR3 nucleotide sequence: TGTGCCAGCAGCCTCGCCCCTACAGGCGGCTACACCTTC.

V usage is TRBV19 and J usage is TRBJ1-6; no reliable D call. Trimming cost V 4 bases and J 10 bases, with 17 bases left between them. Germline CDR1 LNHDA, CDR2 SQIVND (reference sequence). This CDR3 spans 15 amino acids. The CDR3, as DNA: TGTGCCAGTAGTACCTACCAGGTTGCTGGATCACCCCTCCACTTT. Translating gives CASSTYQVAGSPLHF. The complete variable domain, with remaining parts taken from reference TRBV19 and TRBJ1-6, reads DGGITQSPKYLFRKEGQNVTLSCEQNLNHDAMYWYRQDPGQGLRLIYYSQIVNDFQKGDIAEGYSVSREKKESFPLTVTSAQKNPTAFYLCASSTYQVAGSPLHFGNGTRLTVT.

This clone was seen more than once but under ten times. The V and J genes are TRBV9 and TRBJ2-2, with 9 bases identical to TRBD2. The V gene end was trimmed by 4 bases and the J gene end by 5 bases; junction bases not matched to a gene: 6. CDR1 is SGDLS, CDR2 YYNGEE, per germline. This CDR3 comprises 15 residues. In nucleotides, the CDR3 is TGTGCCAGCAGCCCCCGACTAGCGGAGACCGGGGAGCTGTTTTTT. Encoded protein: CASSPRLAETGELFF.

V is TRBV6-5 and J is TRBJ1-1; D possibly corresponds to TRBD1 (6 bases). The CDR3 sequence is 14 residues long. The V end lost 6 bases, the J end lost 3 bases, and 14 bases lay between the germline ends. CDR1 and CDR2 (germline): MNHEY, SVGAGI. The CDR3 coding sequence is TGTGCCAGCAGCCGAAATACAGGGTACACTGAAGCTTTCTTT. Protein sequence: CASSRNTGYTEAFF.

The CDR3 DNA sequence: TGTGCCAGCAGCTCCATCATCGGACTGAATAATTCACCCCTCCACTTT. This encodes CASSSIIGLNNSPLHF. This chain uses TRBV5-5 with TRBJ1-6; D ambiguous. This CDR3 is built from 16 residues. Germline V gene sequence: CDR1 SGHKS, CDR2 YYEKEE (reference sequence). Trimming took off 3 bases at V and 5 bases at J, with 15 bases between the two ends.

J is TRBJ2-1 and V is TRBV7-2, with D perhaps matching TRBD1 (6 bases). Trimming removed 1 base at V and 4 bases at J, with 11 bases between. There are 15 residues in the CDR3. Germline assignment: CDR1 SGHTA and CDR2 FQGNSA. The CDR3 DNA sequence: TGTGCCAGCAGCTTAGGGCAGGGGTCTTACAATGAGCAGTTCTTC. This encodes CASSLGQGSYNEQFF.

V gene TRBV5-1 combines with J gene TRBJ2-3; D ambiguous. The V gene lost 0 bases and the J gene lost 2 bases, with 4 bases spanning the gap. The CDR3 is 13 residues long. From germline, CDR1 is SGHRS and CDR2 YFSETQ. The CDR3 spells CASSLGLTDTQYF. The CDR3 DNA reads TGCGCCAGCAGCTTGGGGCTCACAGATACGCAGTATTTT. The whole variable domain, filled in from reference TRBV5-1 and TRBJ2-3, reads KAGVTQTPRYLIKTRGQQVTLSCSPISGHRSVSWYQQTPGQGLQFLFEYFSETQRNKGNFPGRFSGRQFSNSRSEMNVSTLELGDSALYLCASSLGLTDTQYFGPGTRLTVL.

The chain is built from TRBV2 and TRBJ1-4; perhaps TRBD1 as D (5 bases). The V gene lost 10 bases and the J gene lost 7 bases, with 19 bases spanning the gap. The germline CDR1 and CDR2 sequences are SNHLY and FYNNEI. This CDR3 is 14 amino acids long. The CDR3 reads CATRSQGYGEKLFF. CDR3 bases: TGTGCCACTAGATCCCAGGGTTACGGTGAAAAACTGTTTTTT.

The CDR3 DNA reads as TGTGCCAGCAGCTTAGAGGCGGGAGGGGACACAGATACGCAGTATTTT. Its translation is CASSLEAGGDTDTQYF. This rearrangement joins TRBV7-2 to TRBJ2-3; 9 positions agree with TRBD2. The CDR3 covers 16 residues. V shed 1 base, J shed 2 bases, and the junction held 4 bases outside the gene matches. Germline CDR1 and CDR2: SGHTA and FQGNSA.

The chain combines TRBV6-5 with TRBJ2-7, with D maybe TRBD1 (6 bases). Trimming took 5 bases from V and 4 from J, leaving 9 bases between them. This CDR3 contains 12 residues. CDR1 and CDR2 from the germline V gene are MNHEY and SVGAGI. CDR3 nucleotide sequence: TGTGCCAGCAGTATAGGGGGTTACGAGCAGTACTTC. It specifies CASSIGGYEQYF.

The chain uses TRBV19 and TRBJ2-7, with 9 bases matching TRBD1. CDR1 and CDR2 from the germline V gene are LNHDA and SQIVND (reference sequence). The CDR3 covers 14 residues. The V segment lost 4 bases and the J segment 4 bases; nucleotides outside the gene matches: 5. CDR3 region: CASSTPGQGYEQYF. The CDR3 DNA reads as TGTGCCAGTAGTACTCCGGGACAGGGTTACGAGCAGTACTTC. Full variable domain (outside the CDR3, taken from reference TRBV19 and TRBJ2-7): DGGITQSPKYLFRKEGQNVTLSCEQNLNHDAMYWYRQDPGQGLRLIYYSQIVNDFQKGDIAEGYSVSREKKESFPLTVTSAQKNPTAFYLCASSTPGQGYEQYFGPGTRLTVT.

The CDR3 region has the DNA TGTGCCAGTACTTGGGTGGGCCGGGAGCTGTTTTTT. Translated: CASTWVGRELFF. The chain couples TRBV19 to TRBJ2-2; unclear D gene. The CDR3 contains 12 residues. CDR1 is LNHDA, CDR2 SQIVND, per germline (reference sequence). The V gene lost 7 bases and the J gene lost 9 bases, with 12 bases spanning the gap.